One sample yielded the 10 T cell receptor beta chains listed below, sequenced in a study of T cells after yellow fever vaccination. From the 5' RACE reads, TCRdb called clonotypes with MiXCR, one entry per CDR3 protein. The table has some 350,000 distinct CDR3 sequences, approximately 5.7% seen once. The specimen was PBMCs, collected 5 days after the yellow fever booster vaccination. These TCRs come from a man aged 25-45 years who received the YFV17D yellow fever vaccine.

This clonotype came up a few times. This chain uses TRBV4-1 with TRBJ2-3; D may be TRBD2 (5 bases). Trimming stripped 1 base from V and 2 bases from J, with 10 bases between. The CDR3 contains 15 residues. CDR1 MGHRA and CDR2 YSYEKL come from the germline V gene. CDR3 nucleotide sequence: TGCGCCAGCAGCCAAGCTTCAGCGGTCACAGATACGCAGTATTTT. Its translation is CASSQASAVTDTQYF.

This clonotype was seen only a few times. The rearrangement links TRBV6-2 or TRBV6-3 to TRBJ2-7; TRBD1 or TRBD2 may be the D gene (5 bases each). Germline V gene sequence: CDR1 MNHEY, CDR2 SVGEGT. The V and J ends lost 2 bases and 6 bases respectively, with 17 bases between them. The CDR3 runs to 15 residues. The CDR3 protein is CASSYPEGFGGEQYF. The CDR3 DNA reads TGTGCCAGCAGTTACCCCGAGGGGTTTGGTGGCGAGCAGTACTTC.

This clonotype was counted a few times. This CDR3 reads CATKRELPVGVKKQFF. The DNA for the CDR3 is TGTGCCACCAAACGGGAGCTGCCGGTGGGCGTCAAGAAGCAGTTCTTC. The gene calls are TRBV15 and TRBJ2-1; maybe TRBD2 (6 bases). V lost 7 bases to trimming and J lost 11 bases, with 27 bases between them. The CDR3 has 16 amino acids. CDR1 LNHNV and CDR2 YYDKDF come from the germline V gene (reference sequence). Drawing the rest from reference TRBV15 and TRBJ2-1, the complete variable domain is DAMVIQNPRYQVTQFGKPVTLSCSQTLNHNVMYWYQQKSSQAPKLLFHYYDKDFNNEADTPDNFQSRRPNTSFCFLDIRSPGLGDTAMYLCATKRELPVGVKKQFFGPGTRLTVL.

This clonotype was detected many times. This chain connects TRBV20-1 to TRBJ2-1; 7 bases agree with TRBD1. Trimming cost V 5 bases and J 1 base; bases outside gene matches: 2. The germline gives CDR1 DFQATT, CDR2 SNEGSKA (reference sequence). The CDR3 length is 13 residues. The CDR3 spells CSASRGSYNEQFF. The CDR3 nucleotides are TGCAGTGCTTCCAGGGGGTCCTACAATGAGCAGTTCTTC.

The sample holds many counts of this clonotype. The chain is built from TRBV20-1 and TRBJ2-5; D uncertain. This CDR3 is built from 10 residues. The V end was cut by 4 bases, the J end by 9 bases, with 9 bases between. The germline CDR1 and CDR2 sequences are DFQATT and SNEGSKA (reference sequence). The CDR3 spells CSATLGAQYF. The CDR3 DNA reads TGCAGTGCTACGCTGGGCGCCCAGTACTTC.

In its sample, this clonotype was seen many times. V and J are TRBV20-1 and TRBJ2-7, with 12 positions matching TRBD2. CDR3 length: 13 amino acids. The ends lost 5 bases at V and 2 bases at J; junction bases unmatched: 1. Germline lookup yields CDR1 DFQATT and CDR2 SNEGSKA (reference sequence). As DNA, the CDR3 is TGCAGTGCTCGGACTAGCGGGACCTACGAGCAGTACTTC. The encoded protein is CSARTSGTYEQYF.

This clonotype appeared a few times. The V call is TRBV6-2 or TRBV6-3, the J call TRBJ2-1; TRBD1 aligns across 7 bases. CDR1 is MNHEY, CDR2 SVGEGT, per germline. The CDR3 length is 13 residues. V shed 5 bases and J 6 bases; nucleotides not matched to a gene: 4. This CDR3 reads CASSDPGGNEQFF. DNA for the CDR3: TGTGCCAGCAGTGACCCAGGGGGCAATGAGCAGTTCTTC.

This clonotype has a count of ten or more. The chain combines TRBV19 with TRBJ2-2; no definite D call. This CDR3 is 14 amino acids long. Trimming pared 7 bases from V and 0 bases from J, leaving 9 bases between. CDR1 LNHDA and CDR2 SQIVND come from the germline V gene (reference sequence). The CDR3 loop is CASTRFANTGELFF. The CDR3 DNA sequence: TGTGCCAGTACGAGGTTCGCGAACACCGGGGAGCTGTTTTTT.

Many counts were recorded for this clonotype. CDR3 bases: TGCGCCAGCAGCTTTGACAGCAATCAGCCCCAGCATTTT. Translating gives CASSFDSNQPQHF. The chain couples TRBV5-1 to TRBJ1-5, with no clear D. CDR3 size: 13 residues. Trimming removed 2 bases at V and 1 base at J, with 4 bases between. Germline CDR1 is SGHRS and CDR2 is YFSETQ.

A few counts support this clonotype. This chain connects TRBV28 to TRBJ2-7; 11 bases match TRBD2. The CDR3 length is 13 residues. With V trimmed by 8 bases and J by 6 bases, 6 bases remained unmatched. Germline CDR1 MDHEN, CDR2 SYDVKM. CDR3 sequence reads: CASVPSGRSEQYF. Here the CDR3 DNA reads TGTGCCAGCGTCCCTAGCGGGAGGAGCGAGCAGTACTTC.